These 27 T cell receptor beta chains came from one sample sequenced in a study of OX40 agonist ivuxolimab in advanced cancers. The assay was immunoSEQ multiplex PCR, and TCRdb's table has in-frame clones only and misses some. Of around 60,000 clones in the sample, 70% to 90% were seen once. The sample here was CD4+ or CD8+ T cells sorted from blood, taken in a trial of the OX40 agonist ivuxolimab. The receptors here all came from an adult with an advanced solid tumor such as melanoma, head and neck, liver or kidney cancer.

J is TRBJ1-3 and V is TRBV5-1; D unclear. This CDR3 is built from 16 residues. The V gene's germline CDR1 is SGHRS and CDR2 YFSETQ. Trimming removed 4 bases at V and 0 bases at J, with 14 bases between. The CDR3 protein is CASSAGRTYSGNTIYF. DNA for the CDR3: TGCGCCAGCAGCGCTGGACGTACCTACTCTGGAAACACCATATATTTT. Filled out from reference TRBV5-1 and TRBJ1-3, the complete variable domain reads KAGVTQTPRYLIKTRGQQVTLSCSPISGHRSVSWYQQTPGQGLQFLFEYFSETQRNKGNFPGRFSGRQFSNSRSEMNVSTLELGDSALYLCASSAGRTYSGNTIYFGEGSWLTVV.

The chain employs TRBV6-1 and TRBJ2-1; D gene uncertain. Trimming cost V 2 bases and J 5 bases, with 10 bases left between them. CDR3 length: 14 amino acids. CDR1 is MNHNS, CDR2 SASEGT, per germline. CDR3 sequence: CASSERVTHNEQFF. In nucleotides, the CDR3 is TGTGCCAGCAGTGAACGGGTGACCCACAATGAGCAGTTCTTC.

The chain joins TRBV5-1 to TRBJ2-3; D gene ambiguous. Trimming pared 6 bases from V and 1 base from J, leaving 12 bases between. Per the germline V gene, CDR1 is SGHRS and CDR2 is YFSETQ. The CDR3 has 14 amino acids. As DNA, the CDR3 is TGCGCCAGCAACCTCTATGGGGGCACAGATACGCAGTATTTT. This gives the protein CASNLYGGTDTQYF.

This sequence joins TRBV29-1 and TRBJ1-2; D gene ambiguous. Looked up from germline, CDR1 is SQVTM and CDR2 is ANQGSEA. This CDR3 comprises 13 residues. Trimming shortened V by 0 bases and J by 5 bases, and 10 bases separated the two germline ends. This CDR3 is CSVEDPLYYGYTF. In DNA form, the CDR3 reads TGCAGCGTTGAAGATCCACTATATTATGGCTACACCTTC.

V and J are TRBV6-6 and TRBJ1-3, with D perhaps TRBD1 (5 bases). Germline lookup yields CDR1 MNHNY and CDR2 SVGAGI (reference sequence). This CDR3 has 14 residues. Trimming stripped 4 bases from V and 4 bases from J, with 11 bases between. The CDR3 bases are TGTGCCAGCAGTTTCGGGGCGACGGGAAACACCATATATTTT. Protein product: CASSFGATGNTIYF.

This chain connects TRBV30 to TRBJ1-6, with D unclear. Germline CDR1 and CDR2: GTSNPN and SVGIG (reference sequence). The CDR3 contains 13 residues. With 0 bases removed from V and 7 bases from J, the gap between germline ends came to 7 bases. The chain's CDR3 is CAWSVSENSPLHF. The CDR3 nucleotides are TGTGCCTGGAGTGTATCGGAGAATTCACCCCTCCACTTT.

The chain couples TRBV2 to TRBJ1-3; D possibly corresponds to TRBD1 (6 bases). The CDR3 spans 14 residues. Germline CDR1 and CDR2: SNHLY and FYNNEI. The ends were cut back, 7 bases at V and 8 bases at J, with 18 bases in the middle. DNA of the CDR3: TGTGCCAGCACTAACCAGGGGAGAAGGGACACCATATATTTT. As protein: CASTNQGRRDTIYF.

The V gene is TRBV2, the J gene TRBJ1-1, with 11 bases lining up with TRBD1. Trimming took 3 bases from V and 0 from J; bases not matched to a gene: 6. The CDR3 has 17 residues. The germline CDR1 and CDR2 sequences are SNHLY and FYNNEI. For the CDR3, the DNA is TGTGCCAGCAGTGAGGGGACAGGGGGTTTCATGAACACTGAAGCTTTCTTT. It specifies CASSEGTGGFMNTEAFF.

This clone came up once. The rearrangement links TRBV4-3 to TRBJ1-2; possible D gene TRBD1, 5 bases. CDR3 length equals 15 residues. Germline V gene data show CDR1 as LGHNA and CDR2 as YSLEER. V dropped 1 base and J dropped 3 bases, with 12 bases sitting between them. CDR3 loop: CASSQGGWGDYGYTF. CDR3 bases: TGCGCCAGCAGCCAAGGGGGGTGGGGAGACTATGGCTACACCTTC.

The V call is TRBV20-1, the J call TRBJ1-1; TRBD1 aligns across 7 bases. The trim removed 5 bases at V and 11 bases at J, leaving 5 bases unmatched. The CDR3 is 10 residues long. Germline V lookup: CDR1 DFQATT, CDR2 SNEGSKA (reference sequence). The CDR3: CSAVDRDAFF. The DNA of the CDR3 is TGCAGTGCTGTAGACAGGGACGCTTTCTTT.

The chain couples TRBV4-1 to TRBJ2-2, with TRBD2 identical over 8 bases. Germline CDR1 MGHRA, CDR2 YSYEKL. The CDR3 sequence is 15 residues long. V lost 4 bases to trimming and J lost 5 bases; unmatched junction nucleotides: 6. CDR3 DNA: TGCGCCAGCAGCCGAGCGGGAGTGTGGACCGGGGAGCTGTTTTTT. It yields the protein CASSRAGVWTGELFF.

V and J are TRBV10-3 and TRBJ2-7, with 11 bases identical to TRBD2. V lost 5 bases to trimming and J lost 6 bases; unmatched junction nucleotides: 9. Germline assignment: CDR1 ENHRY and CDR2 SYGVKD. This CDR3 contains 15 residues. The CDR3, as DNA: TGTGCCATCAGTCCTGAACTAGCGGGAGTGACCGAGCAGTACTTC. It specifies CAISPELAGVTEQYF.

The rearrangement links TRBV7-2 to TRBJ1-3; no definite D call. The ends were cut back, 1 base at V and 2 bases at J, with 6 bases in the middle. CDR3 size: 14 residues. Germline loops: CDR1 SGHTA, CDR2 FQGNSA. The CDR3 reads CASSLGSPGNTIYF. The CDR3 DNA reads TGTGCCAGCAGCTTAGGCAGCCCTGGAAACACCATATATTTT.

The V and J genes are TRBV5-8 and TRBJ1-5, with 7 bases lining up with TRBD1. With 4 bases clipped from V and 5 bases from J, the junction kept 6 bases outside the gene matches. From germline, CDR1 is SGHTS and CDR2 YDEGEE. This CDR3 spans 14 amino acids. The chain's CDR3 is CASSHFQGDQPQHF. In nucleotides, the CDR3 is TGTGCCAGCAGCCACTTCCAGGGGGATCAGCCCCAGCATTTT.

The chain couples TRBV4-2 to TRBJ2-3, with TRBD1 identical over 12 bases. From germline, CDR1 is LGHNA and CDR2 YNFKEQ. This CDR3 is built from 15 residues. V was clipped by 4 bases and J by 2 bases; unmatched bases: 1. For the CDR3, the DNA is TGTGCCAGCAGCCCGGGACAGGGGGCCACAGATACGCAGTATTTT. Translating it yields CASSPGQGATDTQYF.

The V and J genes are TRBV5-4 and TRBJ2-1, with a weak D call TRBD2 (5 bases). The CDR3 is 13 amino acids. Germline CDR1 reads SGHNT; CDR2 reads YYREEE (reference sequence). V was pared by 8 bases and J by 7 bases, with 16 bases between. CDR3 protein: CASSARSLNEQFF. The CDR3 DNA follows: TGTGCCAGTAGCGCACGGTCCTTAAATGAGCAGTTCTTC. Drawing the rest from reference TRBV5-4 and TRBJ2-1, the complete variable domain is ETGVTQSPTHLIKTRGQQVTLRCSSQSGHNTVSWYQQALGQGPQFIFQYYREEENGRGNFPPRFSGLQFPNYSSELNVNALELDDSALYLCASSARSLNEQFFGPGTRLTVL.

This rearrangement joins TRBV28 to TRBJ2-5; 9 bases are shared with TRBD1. CDR1 is MDHEN and CDR2 is SYDVKM in the germline V gene. The CDR3 spans 15 residues. V lost 7 bases, J lost 1 base, and 7 bases stayed unmatched. This chain's CDR3 is CASTGNRGLQETQYF. CDR3 DNA: TGTGCCAGCACCGGAAACAGGGGGCTCCAAGAGACCCAGTACTTC.

The gene calls are TRBV5-7 and TRBJ2-7, with D maybe TRBD2 (6 bases). TRBV5-7 falls under the ORF class, with uncertain function. V was shortened by 4 bases and J by 6 bases, with 23 bases between the two germline ends. The CDR3 contains 16 residues. The CDR3 DNA reads TGTGCCAGCAGCACATCATACCGGGACTTGCTTTGCGAGCAGTACTTC. Translating gives CASSTSYRDLLCEQYF.

The CDR3 region has the DNA TGCGCCAGCAGCTTGGCCTACGCAGATACGCAGTATTTT. This gives the protein CASSLAYADTQYF. The gene calls are TRBV5-1 and TRBJ2-3; D uncertain. CDR1 and CDR2 (germline): SGHRS, YFSETQ. The length of the CDR3 is 13 residues. The V end lost 0 bases, the J end lost 4 bases, and 6 bases lay between the germline ends.

The rearrangement joins TRBV7-9 to TRBJ1-1, with a possible D match to TRBD1 (5 bases). Germline V gene sequence: CDR1 SEHNR, CDR2 FQNEAQ (reference sequence). The CDR3 is 13 amino acids. The germline V and J ends were trimmed by 1 base and 10 bases, with 13 bases remaining between them. CDR3 bases: TGTGCCAGCAGCTTAGGCCAGGAAGGGGCAGCTTTCTTT. This sequence encodes CASSLGQEGAAFF.

The chain couples TRBV28 to TRBJ1-3; no definite D call. The CDR3 is 14 amino acids. Germline assignment: CDR1 MDHEN and CDR2 SYDVKM. Trimming pared 3 bases from V and 1 base from J, leaving 7 bases between. Here the CDR3 DNA reads TGTGCCAGCAGTTTGGAGTTGTCTGGAAACACCATATATTTT. Its translation is CASSLELSGNTIYF.

The DNA of the CDR3 is TGTGCCAGCAGTACTGGACGGAATTTCTATGGCTACACCTTC. Encoded protein: CASSTGRNFYGYTF. The chain joins TRBV6-1 to TRBJ1-2; D is unclear. This CDR3 is built from 14 residues. Germline-derived CDR1 and CDR2 are MNHNS and SASEGT. Trimming removed 5 bases at V and 4 bases at J, with 14 bases between.

The chain links TRBV7-2 to TRBJ2-5; no reliable D call. Looked up from germline, CDR1 is SGHTA and CDR2 is FQGNSA. There are 12 residues in the CDR3. Trimming pared 4 bases from V and 7 bases from J, leaving 10 bases between. CDR3 in DNA: TGTGCCAGCAGCTCACGGTTGGTGACCCAGTACTTC. This sequence encodes CASSSRLVTQYF.

V usage is TRBV7-9 and J usage is TRBJ2-3, with unresolved D. From germline, CDR1 is SEHNR and CDR2 FQNEAQ (reference sequence). Trimming removed 7 bases at V and 4 bases at J, with 12 bases between. The CDR3 contains 13 residues. The CDR3 loop is CASMTVSSDTQYF. The CDR3 nucleotides read TGTGCCAGCATGACCGTCTCCTCAGATACGCAGTATTTT.

On this clone: At the DNA level, this CDR3 is encoded by other sequences in the same sample as well. The V call is TRBV30, the J call TRBJ1-3; D remains ambiguous. The CDR3 consists of 13 residues. The germline V gene encodes CDR1 GTSNPN and CDR2 SVGIG (reference sequence). The germline V and J ends were trimmed by 3 bases and 1 base, with 7 bases remaining between them. The CDR3 nucleotides read TGTGCCTGGAGAGGACGGTCTGGAAACACCATATATTTT. It encodes CAWRGRSGNTIYF.

The chain employs TRBV29-1 and TRBJ2-1; tentatively, D is TRBD1 or TRBD2 (5 bases each). The CDR3 contains 16 residues. With 6 bases removed from V and 8 bases from J, the gap between germline ends came to 26 bases. Looked up from germline, CDR1 is SQVTM and CDR2 is ANQGSEA. The CDR3 DNA follows: TGCAGCGTCCCCCGGGACCTCAGGGCTACCCTCGATGAGCAGTTCTTC. Protein product: CSVPRDLRATLDEQFF.

V and J are TRBV25-1 and TRBJ2-5; a possible D gene is TRBD1 (8 bases). The V end lost 6 bases, the J end lost 9 bases, and 17 bases lay between the germline ends. Germline V lookup: CDR1 MGHDK, CDR2 SYGVNS. The CDR3 is made up of 13 amino acids. The CDR3 protein is CASSRGETGAQYF. For the CDR3, the DNA is TGTGCCAGCAGCCGGGGGGAGACAGGGGCCCAGTACTTC.